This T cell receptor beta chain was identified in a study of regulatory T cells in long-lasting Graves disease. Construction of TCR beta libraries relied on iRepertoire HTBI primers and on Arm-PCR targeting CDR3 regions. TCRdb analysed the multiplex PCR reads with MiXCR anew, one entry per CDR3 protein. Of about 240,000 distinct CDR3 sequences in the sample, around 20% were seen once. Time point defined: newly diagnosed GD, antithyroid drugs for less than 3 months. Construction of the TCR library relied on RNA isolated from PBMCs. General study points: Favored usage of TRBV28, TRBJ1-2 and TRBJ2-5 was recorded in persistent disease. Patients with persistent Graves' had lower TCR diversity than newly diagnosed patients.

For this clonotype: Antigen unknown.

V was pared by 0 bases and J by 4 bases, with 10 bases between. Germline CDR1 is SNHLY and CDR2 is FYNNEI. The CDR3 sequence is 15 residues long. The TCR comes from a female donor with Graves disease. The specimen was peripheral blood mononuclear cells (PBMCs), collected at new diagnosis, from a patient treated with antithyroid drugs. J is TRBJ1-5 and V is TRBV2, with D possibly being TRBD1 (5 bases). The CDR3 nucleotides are TGTGCCAGCAGTGAAGCCTCCTGGGGGAATCAGCCCCAGCATTTT. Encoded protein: CASSEASWGNQPQHF.